A single sample gave rise to the 25 T cell receptor beta chains below, sequenced in a study of cytomegalovirus exposure and HLA in healthy donors. A multiplex PCR was run with 60 Vbeta primers and 13 Jbeta primers. Data came from immunoSEQ multiplex PCR; TCRdb stores just in-frame clones and leaves some out. Of some 120,000 clones in the sample, over 65% are singletons; the top ten hold around 1.2%. Sequenced input: PBMCs. These receptor sequences come from a man in his forties or fifties in good health and CMV-seronegative.

The chain joins TRBV2 to TRBJ2-7; D call uncertain. The CDR3 length is 11 residues. V was clipped by 6 bases and J by 3 bases, with 6 bases between them. Germline CDR1 reads SNHLY; CDR2 reads FYNNEI. CDR3 sequence (DNA): TGTGCCAGCAGGGAGCTCTACGAGCAGTACTTC. It is translated as CASRELYEQYF.

V and J are TRBV6-5 and TRBJ2-1; 8 bases fit TRBD1. The germline CDR1 and CDR2 sequences are MNHEY and SVGAGI. Germline trimming cut 5 bases from V and 0 bases from J; bases unmatched to any gene: 0. This CDR3 comprises 14 residues. The CDR3 bases are TGTGCCAGCAGTACAGGGGGCTCCTACAATGAGCAGTTCTTC. It codes for CASSTGGSYNEQFF.

The rearrangement joins TRBV7-9 to TRBJ1-4; D call uncertain. CDR1 is SEHNR, CDR2 FQNEAQ, per germline (reference sequence). The CDR3 runs 15 residues. Trimming took off 1 base at V and 4 bases at J, with 10 bases between the two ends. The CDR3 region is CASSLVAQINEKLFF. CDR3 nucleotides: TGTGCCAGCAGCTTAGTTGCACAGATTAATGAAAAACTGTTTTTT.

The J gene is TRBJ1-6, the V gene TRBV2; 9 bases are shared with TRBD1. The junction had 10 bases not matched to a gene; V was cut back by 5 bases and J by 5 bases. Per the germline V gene, CDR1 is SNHLY and CDR2 is FYNNEI. The CDR3 length is 17 residues. CDR3 sequence: CASSLERGQGNNSPLHF. CDR3 sequence (DNA): TGTGCCAGCAGTCTAGAACGGGGACAGGGTAATAATTCACCCCTCCACTTT.

A few counts support this clone. V gene TRBV6-1 combines with J gene TRBJ1-5, with no clear D. The germline CDR1 and CDR2 sequences are MNHNS and SASEGT. V lost 6 bases and J lost 3, with 15 bases in between. CDR3 size: 15 residues. This CDR3 reads CASSAIIGDNQPQHF. CDR3 in DNA: TGTGCCAGCAGCGCGATAATCGGGGACAATCAGCCCCAGCATTTT.

This chain connects TRBV7-2 to TRBJ2-5; the match to TRBD2 covers 13 bases. In germline, CDR1 is SGHTA, CDR2 FQGNSA. The CDR3 extends over 15 amino acids. V gave up 5 bases and J gave up 4 bases; unmatched junction bases: 4. The CDR3 loop is CASSPGLAGVETQYF. Written as DNA, the CDR3 is TGTGCCAGCAGCCCTGGACTAGCGGGAGTAGAGACCCAGTACTTC.

The chain has TRBV19 and TRBJ1-2, with TRBD1 matching over 8 bases. The CDR3 covers 16 residues. Germline V gene sequence: CDR1 LNHDA, CDR2 SQIVND (reference sequence). Losses at the gene ends were 3 bases for V and 8 bases for J; bases not matched to a gene: 14. CDR3 in amino acids: CASSILGDFGQGGYTF. DNA of the CDR3: TGTGCCAGTAGTATTTTGGGGGACTTTGGACAGGGCGGCTACACCTTC.

The chain recombines TRBV11-2 with TRBJ2-1; D not certain. The CDR3 extends over 15 amino acids. Germline CDR1 and CDR2: SGHAT and FQNNGV. The V end was cut by 4 bases, the J end by 0 bases, with 10 bases between. CDR3 residues: CASSSRLVSYNEQFF. CDR3 sequence (DNA): TGTGCCAGCAGCTCCCGACTGGTCTCCTACAATGAGCAGTTCTTC. The full variable domain, completed using reference TRBV11-2 and TRBJ2-1, is EAGVAQSPRYKIIEKRQSVAFWCNPISGHATLYWYQQILGQGPKLLIQFQNNGVVDDSQLPKDRFSAERLKGVDSTLKIQPAKLEDSAVYLCASSSRLVSYNEQFFGPGTRLTVL.

V is TRBV5-1 and J is TRBJ2-5; 7 bases line up with TRBD2. Looked up from germline, CDR1 is SGHRS and CDR2 is YFSETQ. There are 16 residues in the CDR3. V shed 4 bases, J shed 1 base, and the junction held 10 bases outside the gene matches. CDR3 sequence: CASSITPSGIQETQYF. The CDR3 nucleotides read TGCGCCAGCAGCATTACCCCTAGCGGTATCCAAGAGACCCAGTACTTC. Looking up the rest from reference TRBV5-1 and TRBJ2-5 gives the full variable domain: KAGVTQTPRYLIKTRGQQVTLSCSPISGHRSVSWYQQTPGQGLQFLFEYFSETQRNKGNFPGRFSGRQFSNSRSEMNVSTLELGDSALYLCASSITPSGIQETQYFGPGTRLLVL.

The chain uses TRBV5-4 and TRBJ2-5; D may be TRBD1 (6 bases). This CDR3 contains 13 residues. In germline, CDR1 is SGHNT, CDR2 YYREEE (reference sequence). The V end was cut by 5 bases, the J end by 2 bases, with 10 bases between. DNA of the CDR3: TGTGCCAGCAGACCCGGACAGCAAGAGACCCAGTACTTC. Amino acids: CASRPGQQETQYF.

The V gene is TRBV27, the J gene TRBJ2-6; D might be TRBD2 (5 bases). This CDR3 contains 15 residues. With 2 bases removed from V and 2 bases from J, the gap between germline ends came to 7 bases. The germline gives CDR1 MNHEY, CDR2 SMNVEV (reference sequence). CDR3 sequence reads: CASSLRGTGANVLTF. As DNA, the CDR3 is TGTGCCAGCAGTTTACGGGGAACTGGGGCCAACGTCCTGACTTTC.

This rearrangement joins TRBV7-8 to TRBJ2-7; 12 positions match TRBD2. V was clipped by 5 bases and J by 3 bases; unmatched bases: 5. The CDR3 loop spans 15 amino acids. Germline V lookup: CDR1 SGHVS, CDR2 FQNEAQ. CDR3: CASSRLAGGDYEQYF. The CDR3 DNA reads as TGTGCCAGCAGCCGCCTAGCGGGAGGGGACTACGAGCAGTACTTC. Combining the CDR3 with reference TRBV7-8 and TRBJ2-7 gives the whole variable domain GAGVSQSPRYKVAKRGQDVALRCDPISGHVSLFWYQQALGQGPEFLTYFQNEAQLDKSGLPSDRFFAERPEGSVSTLKIQRTQQEDSAVYLCASSRLAGGDYEQYFGPGTRLTVT.

The chain couples TRBV5-1 to TRBJ1-2, with D tentatively TRBD1 (5 bases). Trimming left V 0 bases short and J 7 bases short, with 10 bases between. Per the germline V gene, CDR1 is SGHRS and CDR2 is YFSETQ. CDR3 length equals 13 residues. CDR3 nucleotide sequence: TGCGCCAGCAGCTTGGGAGGGGACTTTGGCTACACCTTC. Protein: CASSLGGDFGYTF.

This clone was seen a few times. This chain uses TRBV19 with TRBJ2-1; the D gene is possibly TRBD2 (5 bases). Germline CDR1 reads LNHDA; CDR2 reads SQIVND (reference sequence). V was clipped by 8 bases and J by 5 bases, with 16 bases between them. This CDR3 contains 14 residues. The chain's CDR3 is CASSRGFSNNEQFF. The CDR3 nucleotides read TGTGCCAGTTCCCGAGGGTTTTCGAACAATGAGCAGTTCTTC.

The chain employs TRBV6-5 and TRBJ1-5, with TRBD1 matching over 7 bases. CDR1 is MNHEY, CDR2 SVGAGI, per germline. The CDR3 contains 15 residues. J lost 2 bases, V lost 6 bases, and 7 bases had no gene match. This CDR3 reads CASSTTGAGNQPQHF. The CDR3 nucleotides are TGTGCCAGCAGCACTACAGGGGCAGGCAATCAGCCCCAGCATTTT.

The chain employs TRBV6-1 and TRBJ2-5; the D gene is possibly TRBD1 (7 bases). Germline-derived CDR1 and CDR2 are MNHNS and SASEGT. The V gene lost 11 bases and the J gene lost 5 bases, with 24 bases spanning the gap. CDR3 length equals 15 residues. The chain's CDR3 is CAASIGGWGQETQYF. CDR3 DNA sequence: TGTGCCGCCAGCATCGGGGGCTGGGGACAGGAGACCCAGTACTTC.

The V gene is TRBV5-1, the J gene TRBJ2-5; TRBD1 matches 7 bases. The CDR3 totals 15 residues. The ends lost 5 bases at V and 1 base at J; junction bases unmatched: 8. In germline, CDR1 is SGHRS, CDR2 YFSETQ. CDR3 loop: CASRTTGQVQETQYF. CDR3 sequence (DNA): TGCGCCAGCAGAACCACCGGACAGGTCCAAGAGACCCAGTACTTC.

This chain uses TRBV25-1 with TRBJ1-1; 8 bases align to TRBD1. The V gene end was trimmed by 6 bases and the J gene end by 0 bases; junction bases not matched to a gene: 6. The CDR3 spans 15 residues. Germline loops: CDR1 MGHDK, CDR2 SYGVNS. The CDR3 sequence is CASRDRDRLNTEAFF. As DNA, the CDR3 is TGTGCCAGCAGGGACCGGGACAGGCTGAACACTGAAGCTTTCTTT.

J is TRBJ2-7 and V is TRBV7-9; 7 positions agree with TRBD1. The trim removed 0 bases at V and 2 bases at J, leaving 4 bases unmatched. Germline loops: CDR1 SEHNR, CDR2 FQNEAQ (reference sequence). CDR3 length: 15 residues. The CDR3 sequence is CASSLAGTETYEQYF. DNA for the CDR3: TGTGCCAGCAGCTTAGCAGGGACAGAAACCTACGAGCAGTACTTC.

This clone turned up a few times. This chain connects TRBV4-3 to TRBJ2-1; 9 nucleotides match TRBD2. V lost 4 bases and J lost 8; bases outside the gene matches: 3. CDR1 is LGHNA and CDR2 is YSLEER in the germline V gene. This CDR3 has 13 amino acids. Written as DNA, the CDR3 is TGCGCCAGCAGCCTCGCGGGAGGGGATGAGCAGTTCTTC. This gives the protein CASSLAGGDEQFF.

The chain recombines TRBV5-4 with TRBJ2-5; no reliable D call. The CDR3 extends over 13 amino acids. Germline CDR1 SGHNT, CDR2 YYREEE (reference sequence). Trimming took 4 bases from V and 2 from J, leaving 9 bases between them. CDR3 protein: CASSLSPQETQYF. The CDR3 region has the DNA TGTGCCAGCAGCCTCTCTCCGCAAGAGACCCAGTACTTC.

The J gene is TRBJ2-7, the V gene TRBV30; 13 nucleotides align to TRBD2. Trimming at V came to 5 bases and at J to 0 bases, leaving 10 bases not matched to a gene. Germline CDR1 GTSNPN, CDR2 SVGIG (reference sequence). CDR3 length: 17 amino acids. CDR3 protein: CAWSLLGTSGISYEQYF. The CDR3 DNA sequence: TGTGCCTGGTCCTTACTCGGGACTAGCGGGATCTCCTACGAGCAGTACTTC.

With regard to this clone: The junction and the germline gene differ at one end; a read error may be behind it. This chain links TRBV7-7 with TRBJ2-2, with 11 positions matching TRBD2. The CDR3 totals 15 residues. Germline CDR1 SSHAT, CDR2 FNYEAQ (reference sequence). The CDR3 sequence: CASSPTSGGTGELFF. In nucleotides, the CDR3 is TGTGCTAGCAGCCCCACTAGCGGGGGAACCGGGGAGCTGTTTTTT. The complete variable domain, with remaining parts taken from reference TRBV7-7 and TRBJ2-2, reads GAGVSQSPRYKVTKRGQDVTLRCDPISSHATLYWYQQALGQGPEFLTYFNYEAQPDKSGLPSDRFSAERPEGSISTLTIQRTEQRDSAMYRCASSPTSGGTGELFFGEGSRLTVL.

The genes are TRBV28 and TRBJ2-5; maybe TRBD2 (5 bases). V was pared by 5 bases and J by 5 bases, with 15 bases between. CDR3 length equals 14 residues. Germline CDR1 reads MDHEN; CDR2 reads SYDVKM. The CDR3, as DNA: TGTGCCAGCAGTCGCTGGAGGCAGCAGGAGACCCAGTACTTC. Protein product: CASSRWRQQETQYF.

The chain couples TRBV4-3 to TRBJ1-1; the D is unclear. V was clipped by 0 bases and J by 11 bases, with 13 bases between them. The germline CDR1 and CDR2 sequences are LGHNA and YSLEER. CDR3 length: 13 residues. The CDR3, as DNA: TGCGCCAGCAGCCAAGAATTTTCCTTAGAGGCTTTCTTT. Translating gives CASSQEFSLEAFF.